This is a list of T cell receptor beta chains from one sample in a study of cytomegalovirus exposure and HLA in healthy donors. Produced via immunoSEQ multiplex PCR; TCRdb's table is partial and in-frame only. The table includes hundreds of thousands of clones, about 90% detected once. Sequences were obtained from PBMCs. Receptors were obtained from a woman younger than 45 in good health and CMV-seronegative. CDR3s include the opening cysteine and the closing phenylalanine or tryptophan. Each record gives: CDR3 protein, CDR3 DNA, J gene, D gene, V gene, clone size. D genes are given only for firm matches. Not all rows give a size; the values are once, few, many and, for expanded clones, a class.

cdr3_aa: CASIPGPSYNEQFF; cdr3_nt: TGTGCCAGCATCCCAGGACCCTCCTACAATGAGCAGTTCTTC; j_call: TRBJ2-1; d_call: NA; v_call: TRBV27; clone_size: NA
cdr3_aa: CASSLEPDRANEQFF; cdr3_nt: TGTGCCAGCAGCTTGGAGCCGGACAGGGCAAATGAGCAGTTCTTC; j_call: TRBJ2-1; d_call: TRBD1; v_call: TRBV5-4; clone_size: once
cdr3_aa: CASSFAAGGPTQYF; cdr3_nt: TGTGCCAGCAGTTTTGCAGCGGGAGGTCCTACGCAGTATTTT; j_call: TRBJ2-3; d_call: TRBD2; v_call: TRBV27; clone_size: NA
cdr3_aa: CAISEWTGQSRVEAFF; cdr3_nt: TGTGCCATCAGTGAATGGACAGGGCAGTCGAGAGTGGAAGCTTTCTTT; j_call: TRBJ1-1; d_call: TRBD1; v_call: TRBV10-3; clone_size: NA
cdr3_aa: CASRDRSQETQYF; cdr3_nt: TGTGCCAGCCGGGACAGGTCCCAAGAGACCCAGTACTTC; j_call: TRBJ2-5; d_call: TRBD1; v_call: TRBV25-1; clone_size: NA
cdr3_aa: CASSQGRGLADLAKNIQYF; cdr3_nt: TGCGCCAGCAGCCAAGGTCGTGGCCTAGCGGACCTAGCCAAAAACATTCAGTACTTC; j_call: TRBJ2-4; d_call: TRBD2; v_call: TRBV4-3; clone_size: NA
cdr3_aa: CASSPQTGEGNTIYF; cdr3_nt: TGTGCCAGCAGCCCACAAACAGGGGAAGGAAACACCATATATTTT; j_call: TRBJ1-3; d_call: TRBD1; v_call: TRBV13; clone_size: NA
cdr3_aa: CASSRGSSYNEQFF; cdr3_nt: TGTGCCAGCAGCCGCGGGAGCTCCTACAATGAGCAGTTCTTC; j_call: TRBJ2-1; d_call: TRBD2; v_call: TRBV28; clone_size: NA
cdr3_aa: CASSVGQGRETQYF; cdr3_nt: TGTGCCAGCAGCGTAGGACAGGGAAGAGAGACCCAGTACTTC; j_call: TRBJ2-5; d_call: TRBD1; v_call: TRBV5-4; clone_size: NA
cdr3_aa: CASALGGLGADTQYF; cdr3_nt: TGTGCTAGTGCCTTGGGGGGACTAGGGGCAGATACGCAGTATTTT; j_call: TRBJ2-3; d_call: TRBD2; v_call: TRBV12-5; clone_size: NA
cdr3_aa: CASSLVGDEQFF; cdr3_nt: TGCGCCAGCAGCTTGGTAGGGGATGAGCAGTTCTTC; j_call: TRBJ2-1; d_call: NA; v_call: TRBV5-1; clone_size: few
cdr3_aa: CASSLAPGTGTLAKNIQYF; cdr3_nt: TGTGCCAGCAGCTTAGCCCCCGGGACAGGGACTTTGGCCAAAAACATTCAGTACTTC; j_call: TRBJ2-4; d_call: TRBD1; v_call: TRBV11-3; clone_size: NA
cdr3_aa: CASSPSSGGTDTQYF; cdr3_nt: TGCGCCAGCAGCCCCTCTAGCGGGGGCACAGATACGCAGTATTTT; j_call: TRBJ2-3; d_call: TRBD2; v_call: TRBV5-1; clone_size: NA
cdr3_aa: CASSPTVNQPQHF; cdr3_nt: TGTGCCAGCAGCCCAACCGTCAATCAGCCCCAGCATTTT; j_call: TRBJ1-5; d_call: NA; v_call: TRBV11-2; clone_size: NA
cdr3_aa: CASSTGQGLDNEQFF; cdr3_nt: TGTGCCAGCAGCACCGGACAGGGGTTGGACAATGAGCAGTTCTTC; j_call: TRBJ2-1; d_call: TRBD1; v_call: TRBV11-2; clone_size: NA
cdr3_aa: CASSYGRGYTEAFF; cdr3_nt: TGTGCCAGCAGTTATGGAAGGGGGTACACTGAAGCTTTCTTT; j_call: TRBJ1-1; d_call: NA; v_call: TRBV6-5; clone_size: NA
cdr3_aa: CASSFRLVNYGYTF; cdr3_nt: TGTGCCAGCAGTTTTAGACTAGTCAACTATGGCTACACCTTC; j_call: TRBJ1-2; d_call: NA; v_call: TRBV28; clone_size: NA
cdr3_aa: CASSLMPAGIINEQFF; cdr3_nt: TGCGCCAGCAGCTTGATGCCCGCTGGCATAATCAATGAGCAGTTCTTC; j_call: TRBJ2-1; d_call: NA; v_call: TRBV5-1; clone_size: NA
cdr3_aa: CASSQTGTSETQYF; cdr3_nt: TGCGCCAGCAGCCAGACCGGGACTAGCGAGACCCAGTACTTC; j_call: TRBJ2-5; d_call: TRBD2; v_call: TRBV4-1; clone_size: NA
cdr3_aa: CASSSFATSGSNTGELFF; cdr3_nt: TGTGCCAGCAGTTCCTTTGCGACTAGCGGGAGTAACACCGGGGAGCTGTTTTTT; j_call: TRBJ2-2; d_call: TRBD2; v_call: TRBV27; clone_size: once
cdr3_aa: CASSVTGGGYEKLFF; cdr3_nt: TGTGCCAGCAGCGTGACAGGGGGAGGCTACGAAAAACTGTTTTTT; j_call: TRBJ1-4; d_call: TRBD1; v_call: TRBV9; clone_size: NA
cdr3_aa: CASSLRGNYGYTF; cdr3_nt: TGTGCCAGCAGTTTGAGGGGTAACTATGGCTACACCTTC; j_call: TRBJ1-2; d_call: NA; v_call: TRBV27; clone_size: NA
cdr3_aa: CASSSTRAETQYF; cdr3_nt: TGTGCCAGCAGTTCCACACGGGCCGAGACCCAGTACTTC; j_call: TRBJ2-5; d_call: NA; v_call: TRBV28; clone_size: NA
cdr3_aa: CASSELREVPTDTQYF; cdr3_nt: TGTGCCAGCAGTGAACTGCGGGAAGTACCCACAGATACGCAGTATTTT; j_call: TRBJ2-3; d_call: NA; v_call: TRBV6-1; clone_size: NA
cdr3_aa: CAGSGGLWETQYF; cdr3_nt: TGTGCCGGCTCCGGGGGGTTATGGGAGACCCAGTACTTC; j_call: TRBJ2-5; d_call: TRBD2; v_call: TRBV6-6; clone_size: few
cdr3_aa: CSARVGQRYEQYF; cdr3_nt: TGCAGCGCGAGGGTAGGGCAGAGGTACGAGCAGTACTTC; j_call: TRBJ2-7; d_call: NA; v_call: TRBV29-1; clone_size: NA
cdr3_aa: CASSLTDTQYF; cdr3_nt: TGTGCCAGCAGCTTGACAGATACGCAGTATTTT; j_call: TRBJ2-3; d_call: NA; v_call: TRBV11-2; clone_size: NA
cdr3_aa: CSSTGGPLLAGGPLETQYF; cdr3_nt: TGCAGCTCCACAGGGGGCCCCCTACTAGCGGGAGGGCCCTTAGAGACCCAGTACTTC; j_call: TRBJ2-5; d_call: TRBD2; v_call: TRBV29-1; clone_size: NA
cdr3_aa: CASSIAGTTAYNEQFF; cdr3_nt: TGTGCCAGCAGCATCGCCGGGACTACCGCCTACAATGAGCAGTTCTTC; j_call: TRBJ2-1; d_call: TRBD2; v_call: TRBV27; clone_size: NA
cdr3_aa: CATSSGSLLRDGSSYNEQFF; cdr3_nt: TGTGCCACCAGCAGCGGTTCCCTCCTCCGGGACGGGAGCTCCTACAATGAGCAGTTCTTC; j_call: TRBJ2-1; d_call: NA; v_call: TRBV15; clone_size: NA
cdr3_aa: CASSQYISGELFF; cdr3_nt: TGCGCCAGCAGCCAATATATTTCCGGGGAGCTGTTTTTT; j_call: TRBJ2-2; d_call: NA; v_call: TRBV4-1; clone_size: NA
cdr3_aa: CASSEGSKNTEAFF; cdr3_nt: TGTGCCAGCAGTGAGGGAAGTAAGAACACTGAAGCTTTCTTT; j_call: TRBJ1-1; d_call: NA; v_call: TRBV6-1; clone_size: NA
cdr3_aa: CASSLSSGIPYEQYF; cdr3_nt: TGCGCCAGCAGCTTGTCTAGCGGGATCCCCTACGAGCAGTACTTC; j_call: TRBJ2-7; d_call: TRBD2; v_call: TRBV5-1; clone_size: few
cdr3_aa: CASSQAVGVSQPQHF; cdr3_nt: TGTGCCAGCAGCCAAGCCGTCGGGGTTAGTCAGCCCCAGCATTTT; j_call: TRBJ1-5; d_call: NA; v_call: TRBV5-8; clone_size: NA
cdr3_aa: CASGSTATGRIAKNIQYF; cdr3_nt: TGTGCTAGTGGTTCGACCGCGACAGGGAGGATCGCCAAAAACATTCAGTACTTC; j_call: TRBJ2-4; d_call: NA; v_call: TRBV12-5; clone_size: once
cdr3_aa: CASSHQGPAEKLFF; cdr3_nt: TGTGCCAGCAGCCATCAAGGGCCAGCTGAAAAACTGTTTTTT; j_call: TRBJ1-4; d_call: NA; v_call: TRBV5-4; clone_size: NA
cdr3_aa: CASSVGPSGAQETQYF; cdr3_nt: TGTGCCAGCAGCGTAGGTCCTAGCGGGGCTCAAGAGACCCAGTACTTC; j_call: TRBJ2-5; d_call: TRBD2; v_call: TRBV9; clone_size: NA
cdr3_aa: CSVTLARPYNEQFF; cdr3_nt: TGCAGCGTTACACTAGCGCGACCCTACAATGAGCAGTTCTTC; j_call: TRBJ2-1; d_call: TRBD2; v_call: TRBV29-1; clone_size: NA
cdr3_aa: CASRQGTSGVGGELFF; cdr3_nt: TGCGCCAGCAGACAAGGGACTAGCGGAGTGGGCGGGGAGCTGTTTTTT; j_call: TRBJ2-2; d_call: TRBD2; v_call: TRBV5-1; clone_size: NA
cdr3_aa: CASRATGNLNTEAFF; cdr3_nt: TGTGCCAGCAGGGCTACAGGGAACTTGAACACTGAAGCTTTCTTT; j_call: TRBJ1-1; d_call: NA; v_call: TRBV28; clone_size: NA
cdr3_aa: CASSEQGTLQPQHF; cdr3_nt: TGTGCCAGTAGTGAACAGGGGACTCTTCAGCCCCAGCATTTT; j_call: TRBJ1-5; d_call: TRBD1; v_call: TRBV19; clone_size: NA
cdr3_aa: CASSLYPPGLLKETQYF; cdr3_nt: TGTGCCAGCAGTTTATACCCCCCGGGACTACTAAAAGAGACCCAGTACTTC; j_call: TRBJ2-5; d_call: TRBD2; v_call: TRBV27; clone_size: NA
cdr3_aa: CAIREKTGTSDSYEQYF; cdr3_nt: TGTGCCATCAGGGAAAAGACCGGGACTAGCGACTCCTACGAGCAGTACTTC; j_call: TRBJ2-7; d_call: TRBD2; v_call: TRBV10-3; clone_size: NA
cdr3_aa: CASSPPSGGAYNEQFF; cdr3_nt: TGTGCCAGCAGTCCTCCTAGCGGGGGCGCCTACAATGAGCAGTTCTTC; j_call: TRBJ2-1; d_call: TRBD2; v_call: TRBV6-6; clone_size: NA
cdr3_aa: CASSLGAGNEKLFF; cdr3_nt: TGCGCCAGCAGCCTCGGGGCAGGGAATGAAAAACTGTTTTTT; j_call: TRBJ1-4; d_call: NA; v_call: TRBV5-1; clone_size: NA
cdr3_aa: CASKKGSTDQPQHF; cdr3_nt: TGTGCCAGCAAGAAGGGTTCGACGGATCAGCCCCAGCATTTT; j_call: TRBJ1-5; d_call: NA; v_call: TRBV2; clone_size: NA
cdr3_aa: CASSASSGRIEQFF; cdr3_nt: TGTGCCAGCTCAGCATCTAGCGGGAGGATTGAGCAGTTCTTC; j_call: TRBJ2-1; d_call: TRBD2; v_call: TRBV18; clone_size: NA
cdr3_aa: CASSIGLIEAEQYF; cdr3_nt: TGTGCCAGTAGTATCGGCCTAATTGAGGCCGAGCAGTACTTC; j_call: TRBJ2-7; d_call: NA; v_call: TRBV19; clone_size: NA
cdr3_aa: CASSPTPGQGFYEQYF; cdr3_nt: TGTGCCAGCAGTCCAACACCGGGACAGGGATTTTACGAGCAGTACTTC; j_call: TRBJ2-7; d_call: TRBD1; v_call: TRBV28; clone_size: NA
cdr3_aa: CASSLVSGLYNEQFF; cdr3_nt: TGTGCCAGCAGCTTAGTCAGTGGGCTGTACAATGAGCAGTTCTTC; j_call: TRBJ2-1; d_call: NA; v_call: TRBV7-9; clone_size: NA
cdr3_aa: CASSLDWGSYNEQFF; cdr3_nt: TGCGCCAGCAGCTTGGATTGGGGGTCTTACAATGAGCAGTTCTTC; j_call: TRBJ2-1; d_call: NA; v_call: TRBV5-1; clone_size: NA
cdr3_aa: CASSLGDGSYEQYF; cdr3_nt: TGTGCCAGCAGCTTAGGGGACGGCTCCTACGAGCAGTACTTC; j_call: TRBJ2-7; d_call: NA; v_call: TRBV13; clone_size: NA
cdr3_aa: CASRNRDREPGANVLTF; cdr3_nt: TGCGCCAGCAGAAACCGGGACAGGGAACCTGGGGCCAACGTCCTGACTTTC; j_call: TRBJ2-6; d_call: TRBD1; v_call: TRBV5-1; clone_size: once
cdr3_aa: CASSVSPGGNTGELFF; cdr3_nt: TGTGCCAGCAGCGTAAGCCCGGGAGGGAACACCGGGGAGCTGTTTTTT; j_call: TRBJ2-2; d_call: TRBD2; v_call: TRBV9; clone_size: NA
cdr3_aa: CASSQQIYEQYF; cdr3_nt: TGTGCCAGCAGCCAACAGATCTACGAGCAGTACTTC; j_call: TRBJ2-7; d_call: NA; v_call: TRBV5-6; clone_size: NA
cdr3_aa: CAWSVGGWRELSYEQYF; cdr3_nt: TGTGCCTGGAGTGTAGGGGGATGGCGGGAGCTATCCTACGAGCAGTACTTC; j_call: TRBJ2-7; d_call: NA; v_call: TRBV30; clone_size: NA
cdr3_aa: CASSLGVTREQYF; cdr3_nt: TGTGCCAGCAGCTTAGGCGTGACGCGAGAGCAGTACTTC; j_call: TRBJ2-7; d_call: NA; v_call: TRBV7-2; clone_size: NA
cdr3_aa: CASSPRTRILVGNQPQHF; cdr3_nt: TGTGCCAGCAGCCCGAGAACGAGAATCCTGGTCGGCAATCAGCCCCAGCATTTT; j_call: TRBJ1-5; d_call: NA; v_call: TRBV7-8; clone_size: many
cdr3_aa: CALIMLGSDEQYF; cdr3_nt: TGTGCCCTCATTATGCTCGGGTCAGACGAGCAGTACTTC; j_call: TRBJ2-7; d_call: NA; v_call: TRBV7-9; clone_size: NA
cdr3_aa: CASSSGLAGDEQYF; cdr3_nt: TGTGCCAGCAGCTCAGGACTAGCGGGAGACGAGCAGTACTTC; j_call: TRBJ2-7; d_call: TRBD2; v_call: TRBV7-6; clone_size: NA